This T cell receptor (beta chain) was found in a study of vaccination and CD4 T cells after COVID-19. Stated treatment: roughly 11-day PBMC culture with coronavirus spike peptide pools or control peptides (ViraFEST assay). During the years 2011-2018, before the COVID-19 pandemic, the unexposed donor's CD4+ T cells were collected. Of note for this clonotype: Its cognate antigen is unknown. The CDR3 ends on some other residue instead of the conserved phenylalanine or tryptophan, so this is likely a read error.

In germline, CDR1 is SEHNR, CDR2 FQNEAQ (reference sequence). The CDR3 has 12 residues. Trimming removed 4 bases from V and 4 bases from J, with 7 bases in between. Cultured CD4+ T cell DNA underwent sequencing with the Oncomine TCR Beta short-read assay. The source of extracted genomic DNA was cultured CD4+ T cells. MiXCR, run by TCRdb on the PCR reads, gives a single entry per CDR3 protein. The sample lists roughly 9,500 distinct CDR3 sequences, under 40% occurring once. The gene calls are TRBV7-9 and TRBJ1-2; D is unclear. The TCR originated in a human donor in good health. Sequencing was carried out using CD4+ T cells from blood, cultured in vitro. The CDR3 region has the DNA TGTGCCAGCAGCTCCGTTGGCTATGGCTACACCCTC. Translation gives CASSSVGYGYTL.